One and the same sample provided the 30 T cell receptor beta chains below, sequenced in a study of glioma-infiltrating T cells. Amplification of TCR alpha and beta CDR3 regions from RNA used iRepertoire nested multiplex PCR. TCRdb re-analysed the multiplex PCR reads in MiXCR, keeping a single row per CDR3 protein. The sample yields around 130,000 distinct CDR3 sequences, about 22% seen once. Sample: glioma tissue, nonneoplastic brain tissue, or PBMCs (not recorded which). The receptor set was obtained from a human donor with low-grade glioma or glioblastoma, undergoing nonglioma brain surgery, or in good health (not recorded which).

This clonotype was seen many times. The CDR3 sequence: CASTRDRNYGYTF. In DNA form, the CDR3 reads TGTGCCAGCACCAGGGACAGGAACTATGGCTACACCTTC. This sequence joins TRBV27 and TRBJ1-2; 8 nucleotides line up with TRBD1. The V and J ends lost 7 bases and 2 bases, in that order; junction bases with no gene match: 3. The CDR3 extends over 13 amino acids. Germline CDR1 MNHEY, CDR2 SMNVEV (reference sequence).

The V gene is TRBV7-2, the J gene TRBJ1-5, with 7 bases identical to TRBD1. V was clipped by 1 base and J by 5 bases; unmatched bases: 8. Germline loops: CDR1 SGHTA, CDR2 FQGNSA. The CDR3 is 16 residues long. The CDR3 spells CASSLVATGADQPQHF. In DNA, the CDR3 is TGTGCCAGCAGCTTAGTGGCAACAGGGGCAGATCAGCCCCAGCATTTT.

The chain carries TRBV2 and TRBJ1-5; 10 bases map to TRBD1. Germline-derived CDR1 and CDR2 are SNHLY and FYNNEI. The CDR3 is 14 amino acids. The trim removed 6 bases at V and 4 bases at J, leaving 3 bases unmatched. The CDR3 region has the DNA TGTGCCAGCAGGGGGACAGGGGCGAATCAGCCCCAGCATTTT. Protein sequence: CASRGTGANQPQHF.

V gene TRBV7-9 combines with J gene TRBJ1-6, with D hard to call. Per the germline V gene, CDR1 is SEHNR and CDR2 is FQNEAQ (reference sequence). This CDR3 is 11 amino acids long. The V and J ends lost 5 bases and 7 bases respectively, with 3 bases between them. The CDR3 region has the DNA TGTGCCAGCAGCAGAAATTCACCCCTCCACTTT. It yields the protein CASSRNSPLHF.

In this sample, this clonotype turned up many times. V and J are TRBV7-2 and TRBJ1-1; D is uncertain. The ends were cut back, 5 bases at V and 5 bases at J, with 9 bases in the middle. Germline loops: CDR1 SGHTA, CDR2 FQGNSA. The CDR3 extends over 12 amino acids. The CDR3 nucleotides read TGTGCCAGCAGCCGGCCGGCTACTGAAGCTTTCTTT. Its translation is CASSRPATEAFF.

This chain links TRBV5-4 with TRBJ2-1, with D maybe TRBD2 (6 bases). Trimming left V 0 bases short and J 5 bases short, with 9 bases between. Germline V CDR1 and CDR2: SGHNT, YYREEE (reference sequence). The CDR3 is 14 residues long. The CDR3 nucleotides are TGTGCCAGCAGCTTGGAGGCTAGCGACAATGAGCAGTTCTTC. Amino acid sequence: CASSLEASDNEQFF.

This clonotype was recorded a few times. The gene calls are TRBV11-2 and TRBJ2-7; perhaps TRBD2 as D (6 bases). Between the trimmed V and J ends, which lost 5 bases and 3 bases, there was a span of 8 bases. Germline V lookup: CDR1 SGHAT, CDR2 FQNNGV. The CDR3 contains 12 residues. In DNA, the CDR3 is TGTGCCAGCAGCCCGGGGGTCTACGAGCAGTACGTC. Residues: CASSPGVYEQYV.

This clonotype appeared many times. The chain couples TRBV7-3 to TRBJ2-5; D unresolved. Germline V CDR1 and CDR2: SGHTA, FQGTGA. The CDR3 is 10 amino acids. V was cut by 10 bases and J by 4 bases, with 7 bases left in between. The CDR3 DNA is TGTGCCACCTCGGCAGAGACCCAGTACTTC. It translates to CATSAETQYF.

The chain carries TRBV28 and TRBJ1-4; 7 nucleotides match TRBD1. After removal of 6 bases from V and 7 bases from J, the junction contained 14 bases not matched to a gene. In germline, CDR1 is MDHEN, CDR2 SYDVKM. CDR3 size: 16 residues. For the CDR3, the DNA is TGTGCCAGCAGATTCGACAGGGCCTTTAATAGTGAAAAACTGTTTTTT. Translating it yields CASRFDRAFNSEKLFF.

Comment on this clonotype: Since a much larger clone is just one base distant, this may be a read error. DNA of the CDR3: TGCAGTGCTTCCGACGCGGCCCGAGGCGATTCACCCATCCACTTT. Translation gives CSASDAARGDSPIHF. The J gene is TRBJ1-6, the V gene TRBV20-1; D is unresolved. CDR1 is DFQATT, CDR2 SNEGSKA, per germline (reference sequence). The CDR3 has 15 residues.

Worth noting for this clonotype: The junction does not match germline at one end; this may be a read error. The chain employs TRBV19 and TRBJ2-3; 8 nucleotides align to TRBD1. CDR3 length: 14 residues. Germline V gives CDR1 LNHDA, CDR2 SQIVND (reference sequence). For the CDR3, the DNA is TGTGACAGTAGTCCGCAGGGGGCGGGAGATACGCAGTATTTT. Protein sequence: CDSSPQGAGDTQYF.

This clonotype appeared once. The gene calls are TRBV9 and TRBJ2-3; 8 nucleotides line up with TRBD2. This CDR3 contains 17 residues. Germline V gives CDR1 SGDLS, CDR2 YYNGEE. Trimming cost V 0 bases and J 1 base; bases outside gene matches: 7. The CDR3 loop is CASSVATTAGGTDTQYF. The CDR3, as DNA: TGTGCCAGCAGCGTAGCTACAACAGCGGGGGGCACAGATACGCAGTATTTT. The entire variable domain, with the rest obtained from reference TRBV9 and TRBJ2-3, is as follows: DSGVTQTPKHLITATGQRVTLRCSPRSGDLSVYWYQQSLDQGLQFLIQYYNGEERAKGNILERFSAQQFPDLHSELNLSSLELGDSALYFCASSVATTAGGTDTQYFGPGTRLTVL.

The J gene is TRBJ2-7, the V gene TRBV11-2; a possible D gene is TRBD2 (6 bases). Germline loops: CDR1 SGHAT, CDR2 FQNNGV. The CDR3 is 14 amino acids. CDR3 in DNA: TGTGCCAGCAGCGGGACTTACGGCTCCTACGAGCAGTACGTT. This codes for CASSGTYGSYEQYV.

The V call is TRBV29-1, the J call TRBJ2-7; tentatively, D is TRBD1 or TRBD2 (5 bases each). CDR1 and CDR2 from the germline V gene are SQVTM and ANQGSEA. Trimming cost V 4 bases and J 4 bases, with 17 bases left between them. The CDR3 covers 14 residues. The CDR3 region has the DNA TGCAGCGTTGGGGCAGGGAAGGGACCTTACGAGCAGTACGTC. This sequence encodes CSVGAGKGPYEQYV.

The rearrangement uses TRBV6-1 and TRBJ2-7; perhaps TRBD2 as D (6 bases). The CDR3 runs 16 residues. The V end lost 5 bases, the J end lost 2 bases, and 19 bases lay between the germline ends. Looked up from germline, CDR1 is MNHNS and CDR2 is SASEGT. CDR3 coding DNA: TGTGCCAGCAGTCTAGGACGGGAGCTCGGCACCTACGAGCAGTACGTC. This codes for CASSLGRELGTYEQYV.

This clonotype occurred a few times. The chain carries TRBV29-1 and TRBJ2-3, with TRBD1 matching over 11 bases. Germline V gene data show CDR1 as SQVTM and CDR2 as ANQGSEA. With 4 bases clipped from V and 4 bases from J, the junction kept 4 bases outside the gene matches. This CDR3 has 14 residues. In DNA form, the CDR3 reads TGCAGCGTTGCGGGACAGGGGGTAGCAGATACGCAGTATTTT. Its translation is CSVAGQGVADTQYF.

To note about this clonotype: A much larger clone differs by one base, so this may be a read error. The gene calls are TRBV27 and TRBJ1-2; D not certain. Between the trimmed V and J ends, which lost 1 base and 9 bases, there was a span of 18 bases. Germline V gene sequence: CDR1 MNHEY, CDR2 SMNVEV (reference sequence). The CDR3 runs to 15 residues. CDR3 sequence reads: CASSLLRPPAACYTF. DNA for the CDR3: TGTGCCAGCAGTTTATTGCGCCCACCTGCGGCCTGCTACACCTTC.

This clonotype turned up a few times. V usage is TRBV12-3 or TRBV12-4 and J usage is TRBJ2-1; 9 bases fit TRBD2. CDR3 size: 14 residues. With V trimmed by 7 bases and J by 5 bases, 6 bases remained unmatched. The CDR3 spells CASTLGLAHNEQFF. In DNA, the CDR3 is TGTGCCAGCACTCTGGGACTAGCCCACAATGAGCAGTTCTTC.

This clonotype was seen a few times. CDR3 DNA sequence: TGTGCCAGCAGCCAAGGAATCGAGCAGCCCCAGCATTTT. Translation gives CASSQGIEQPQHF. The chain joins TRBV14 to TRBJ1-5, with unresolved D. Germline V gives CDR1 SGHDN, CDR2 FVKESK. The length of the CDR3 is 13 residues. V was trimmed by 1 base and J by 7 bases, leaving 8 bases between them.

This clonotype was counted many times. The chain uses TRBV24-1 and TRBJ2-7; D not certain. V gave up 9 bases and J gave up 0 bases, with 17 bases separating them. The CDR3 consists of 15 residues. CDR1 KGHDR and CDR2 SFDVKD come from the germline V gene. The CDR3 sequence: CATYPRPSYSYEQYV. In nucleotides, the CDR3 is TGTGCCACCTACCCTCGGCCTAGTTACTCCTACGAGCAGTACGTC.

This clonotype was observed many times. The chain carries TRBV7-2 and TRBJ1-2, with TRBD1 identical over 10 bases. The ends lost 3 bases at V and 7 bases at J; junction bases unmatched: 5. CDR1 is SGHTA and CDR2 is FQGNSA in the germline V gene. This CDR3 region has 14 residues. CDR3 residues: CASSFRQGALGYTF. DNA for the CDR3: TGTGCCAGCAGCTTCAGACAGGGGGCGCTTGGCTACACCTTC.

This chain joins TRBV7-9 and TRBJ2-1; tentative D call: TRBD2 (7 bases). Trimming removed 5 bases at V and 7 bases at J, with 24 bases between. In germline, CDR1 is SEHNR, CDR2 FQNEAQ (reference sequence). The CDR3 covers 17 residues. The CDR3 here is CASSPKVPRGAYNEQFF. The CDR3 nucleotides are TGTGCCAGCAGCCCGAAAGTACCCCGGGGGGCATATAATGAGCAGTTCTTC.

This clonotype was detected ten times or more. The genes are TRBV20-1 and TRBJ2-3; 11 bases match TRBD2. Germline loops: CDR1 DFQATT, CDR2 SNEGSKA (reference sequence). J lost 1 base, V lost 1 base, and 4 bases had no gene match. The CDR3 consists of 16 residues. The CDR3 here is CSARAPGLAGTDTQYF. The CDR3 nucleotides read TGCAGTGCTAGAGCGCCGGGACTAGCGGGCACAGATACGCAGTATTTT.

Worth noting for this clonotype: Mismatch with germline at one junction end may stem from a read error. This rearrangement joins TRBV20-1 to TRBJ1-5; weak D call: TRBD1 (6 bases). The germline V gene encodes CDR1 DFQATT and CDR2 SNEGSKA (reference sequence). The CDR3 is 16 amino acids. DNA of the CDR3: TGCGGTGCTACAATTCCACAGGGTAGAGGCAATCAGCCCCAGCATTTT. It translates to CGATIPQGRGNQPQHF.

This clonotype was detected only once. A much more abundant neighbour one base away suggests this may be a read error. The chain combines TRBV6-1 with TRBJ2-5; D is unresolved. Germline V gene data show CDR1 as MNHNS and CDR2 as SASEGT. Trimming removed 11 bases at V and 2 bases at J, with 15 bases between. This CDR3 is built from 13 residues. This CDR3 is CAVLRSQQETQYF. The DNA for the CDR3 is TGTGCCGTCCTCCGGAGTCAGCAAGAGACCCAGTACTTC.

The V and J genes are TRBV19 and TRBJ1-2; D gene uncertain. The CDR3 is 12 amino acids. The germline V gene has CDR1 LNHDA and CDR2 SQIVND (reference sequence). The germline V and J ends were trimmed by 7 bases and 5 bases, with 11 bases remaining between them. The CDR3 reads CASKKGYYGYTF. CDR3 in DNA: TGTGCCAGTAAGAAGGGATATTATGGCTACACCTTC.

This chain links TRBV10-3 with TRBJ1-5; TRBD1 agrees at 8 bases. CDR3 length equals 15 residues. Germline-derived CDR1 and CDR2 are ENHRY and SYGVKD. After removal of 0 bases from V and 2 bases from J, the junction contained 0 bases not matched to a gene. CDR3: CAISESTGGNQPQHF. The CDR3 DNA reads TGTGCCATCAGTGAGTCGACAGGGGGCAATCAGCCCCAGCATTTT.

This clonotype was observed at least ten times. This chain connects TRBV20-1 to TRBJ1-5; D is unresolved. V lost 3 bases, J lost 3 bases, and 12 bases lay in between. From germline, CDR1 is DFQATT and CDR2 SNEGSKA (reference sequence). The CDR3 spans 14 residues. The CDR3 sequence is CSASVQPFNQPQHF. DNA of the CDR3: TGCAGTGCTAGTGTGCAACCCTTCAATCAGCCCCAGCATTTT.

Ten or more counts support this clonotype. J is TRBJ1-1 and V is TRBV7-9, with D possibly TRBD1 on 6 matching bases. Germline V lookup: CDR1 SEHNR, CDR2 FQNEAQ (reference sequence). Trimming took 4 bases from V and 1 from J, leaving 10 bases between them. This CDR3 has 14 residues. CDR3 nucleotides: TGTGCCAGCAGCTACACGGGGGCGAACACTGAAGCTTTCTTT. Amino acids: CASSYTGANTEAFF.

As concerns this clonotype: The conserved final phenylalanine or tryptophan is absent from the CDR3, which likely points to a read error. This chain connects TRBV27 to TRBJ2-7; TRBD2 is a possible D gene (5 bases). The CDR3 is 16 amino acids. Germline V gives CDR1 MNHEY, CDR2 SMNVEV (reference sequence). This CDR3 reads CASSFRKEPSSYKQYA. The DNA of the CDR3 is TGTGCCAGCAGTTTCCGGAAGGAGCCTAGCTCCTACAAGCAGTACGCC.